A selection of T cell receptor beta chains follows, all from one sample in a study of blood T cell repertoires in COVID-19. Sequencing was performed with immunoSEQ multiplex PCR; in TCRdb, only in-frame clones are kept and a portion is missing. Here the sample spans roughly 180,000 clones, roughly nine tenths being singletons. The specimen was peripheral blood. The origin of the receptors is a man in his 70s with active or convalescent COVID-19. Each CDR3 is given with its conserved first and last residue. The D gene is left open where the match is weak. Expanded clones are given a class, and other clones once, few, many or no size at all.

V gene: TRBV11-2
D gene: .
clone size: .
J gene: TRBJ1-5
CDR3 protein: CASSLGRGGGQPQHF
CDR3 DNA: TGTGCCAGCAGCTTAGGACGGGGAGGTGGCCAGCCCCAGCATTTT

V gene: TRBV5-5
D gene: .
clone size: .
J gene: TRBJ2-7
CDR3 protein: CASSLVQGRTYEQYF
CDR3 DNA: TGTGCCAGCAGCTTGGTACAGGGAAGAACCTACGAGCAGTACTTC

V gene: TRBV9
D gene: .
clone size: once
J gene: TRBJ1-5
CDR3 protein: CASSVGGGQPQHF
CDR3 DNA: TGTGCCAGCAGCGTAGGAGGAGGTCAGCCCCAGCATTTT

V gene: TRBV7-2
D gene: .
clone size: .
J gene: TRBJ2-2
CDR3 protein: CASSLEPGTGELFF
CDR3 DNA: TGTGCCAGCAGCTTAGAACCGGGTACCGGGGAGCTGTTTTTT

V gene: TRBV5-5
D gene: TRBD1
clone size: .
J gene: TRBJ2-5
CDR3 protein: CASQSPKPQGAQYF
CDR3 DNA: TGTGCCAGCCAGTCCCCAAAACCGCAGGGGGCCCAGTACTTC

V gene: TRBV5-1
D gene: TRBD2
clone size: .
J gene: TRBJ2-1
CDR3 protein: CASSAGLAGGTYNEQFF
CDR3 DNA: TGCGCCAGCAGCGCTGGACTAGCGGGGGGAACCTACAATGAGCAGTTCTTC

V gene: TRBV7-8
D gene: TRBD2
clone size: .
J gene: TRBJ2-1
CDR3 protein: CASSATSGTYNEQFF
CDR3 DNA: TGTGCCAGCAGCGCAACTAGCGGAACCTACAATGAGCAGTTCTTC

V gene: TRBV10-1
D gene: TRBD1
clone size: once
J gene: TRBJ2-1
CDR3 protein: CASSEGDRVYNEQFF
CDR3 DNA: TGCGCCAGCAGTGAGGGGGACAGGGTGTACAATGAGCAGTTCTTC

V gene: TRBV5-1
D gene: TRBD2
clone size: once
J gene: TRBJ2-3
CDR3 protein: CASSLVGLAGGADTQYF
CDR3 DNA: TGCGCCAGCAGCTTGGTTGGGCTAGCGGGAGGCGCAGATACGCAGTATTTT

V gene: TRBV11-3
D gene: .
clone size: few
J gene: TRBJ2-2
CDR3 protein: CASSSTGTGELFF
CDR3 DNA: TGTGCCAGCAGCTCTACAGGGACCGGGGAGCTGTTTTTT